This is a list of T cell receptor beta chains from one sample in a study of blood T cell repertoires in COVID-19. Sequencing used immunoSEQ multiplex PCR; TCRdb keeps in-frame clones, though not all of them. This table holds fewer than 300,000 clones, 85% to 90% found once. Sample: peripheral blood. These receptors all stem from a woman aged 40 to 49 who had recovered from COVID-19. CDR3s include the opening cysteine and the closing phenylalanine or tryptophan.

j_call,v_call,cdr3_length,cdr3_aa
TRBJ1-2,TRBV5-1,16,CASSPRSGQGAFGYTF
TRBJ2-1,TRBV18,16,CASSPTGTGYYNEQFF
TRBJ2-3,TRBV18,16,CASSPPGGGRGDTQYF
TRBJ2-7,TRBV6-5,15,CASSYSQVFSYEQYF
TRBJ1-1,TRBV4-2,14,CASSVEGLNTEAFF
TRBJ1-6,TRBV5-4,15,CASSSKTGYNSPLHF
TRBJ2-7,TRBV27,13,CASTSDLRGEQYF
TRBJ1-6,TRBV27,14,CASSFLENNSPLHF
TRBJ1-2,TRBV19,13,CASSRRQDYGYTF
TRBJ2-3,TRBV2,15,CASGGKGASSDTQYF
TRBJ1-2,TRBV19,15,CASTPGRHPIYGYTF
TRBJ1-6,TRBV19,15,CASSIATGSNSPLHF
TRBJ1-2,TRBV6-5,14,CASSSDMGNYGYTF
TRBJ2-3,TRBV11-2,16,CASSSTARGGPDTQYF